Presented here are 22 T cell receptor beta chains from one specimen sequenced in a study of CD8 T cells in ankylosing spondylitis. TCRdb re-derived calls from the 5' RACE reads in MiXCR, one entry per CDR3 protein. Of around 100,000 distinct CDR3 sequences listed, 24% are singletons. The sequencing input was synovial fluid, either unsorted or a sorted T cell fraction (not recorded which). All receptors come from a male donor with ankylosing spondylitis.

This clonotype showed up just a few times. The junction shows a germline mismatch at one end, possibly a read error. CDR3 sequence reads: CASTQSGTANTGELFF. The CDR3 coding sequence is TGTGCTAGCACCCAATCCGGGACAGCTAACACCGGGGAGCTGTTTTTT. The rearrangement joins TRBV12-3 or TRBV12-4 to TRBJ2-2; 7 nucleotides line up with TRBD1. CDR3 length equals 16 residues.

CDR3 loop: CATSRDPQGSQPQHF. The CDR3 DNA is TGTGCCACCAGCAGAGATCCCCAGGGCAGCCAGCCCCAGCATTTT. The rearrangement joins TRBV15 to TRBJ1-5; possible D gene TRBD1, 5 bases. Deletions cut 0 bases from V and 7 bases from J, with 13 bases between. The CDR3 is made up of 15 amino acids. Per the germline V gene, CDR1 is LNHNV and CDR2 is YYDKDF (reference sequence).

This clonotype appeared a few times. The chain recombines TRBV2 with TRBJ1-1; D gene ambiguous. There are 14 residues in the CDR3. V was trimmed by 6 bases and J by 1 base, leaving 12 bases between them. Per germline, CDR1 SNHLY and CDR2 FYNNEI. The CDR3: CASRNFRANTEAFF. The CDR3 DNA follows: TGTGCCAGCAGAAACTTCAGAGCGAACACTGAAGCTTTCTTT. The full variable domain, in which reference TRBV2 and TRBJ1-1 provide the parts outside the CDR3, is EPEVTQTPSHQVTQMGQEVILRCVPISNHLYFYWYRQILGQKVEFLVSFYNNEISEKSEIFDDQFSVERPDGSNFTLKIRSTKLEDSAMYFCASRNFRANTEAFFGQGTRLTVV.

This chain links TRBV12-3 or TRBV12-4 with TRBJ2-6; possibly TRBD1 for D (5 bases). This CDR3 is built from 16 residues. Deletions cut 5 bases from V and 3 bases from J, with 14 bases between. DNA of the CDR3: TGTGCCAGCAGTACCCCTGACAGATTTGGGGCCAACGTCCTGACTTTC. As protein: CASSTPDRFGANVLTF.

There are a few counts of this clonotype. This chain joins TRBV6-1 and TRBJ1-4; D is ambiguous. V lost 8 bases and J lost 0, with 10 bases in between. The CDR3 totals 14 residues. CDR1 and CDR2 (germline): MNHNS, SASEGT. CDR3 bases: TGTGCCAGCGCAGCAGTTGCAACTAATGAAAAACTGTTTTTT. It encodes CASAAVATNEKLFF.

This clonotype was seen ten or more times. The genes are TRBV20-1 and TRBJ2-4; D is uncertain. CDR3 length equals 14 residues. Germline V lookup: CDR1 DFQATT, CDR2 SNEGSKA (reference sequence). V lost 0 bases and J lost 3, with 9 bases in between. Here the CDR3 DNA reads TGCAGTGCTAGAGATACCATCGGCAAAAACATTCAGTACTTC. Encoded protein: CSARDTIGKNIQYF.

The chain has TRBV3-1 and TRBJ2-7, with 11 bases lining up with TRBD2. The CDR3 sequence is 16 residues long. V trimming: 0 bases; J trimming: 3 bases; junction bases outside the gene matches: 4. Germline loops: CDR1 LGHDT, CDR2 YNNKEL (reference sequence). The CDR3 DNA is TGTGCCAGCAGCCAAGACGGGACTAGCGGAGTCTACGAGCAGTACTTC. Protein sequence: CASSQDGTSGVYEQYF.

Only a few counts were recorded for this clonotype. The chain carries TRBV20-1 and TRBJ1-4; D call uncertain. The CDR3 has 14 amino acids. The germline V gene has CDR1 DFQATT and CDR2 SNEGSKA (reference sequence). V lost 0 bases to trimming and J lost 3 bases, with 8 bases between them. This CDR3 is CSARDPGANEKLFF. In DNA, the CDR3 is TGCAGTGCTAGAGATCCTGGGGCTAATGAAAAACTGTTTTTT.

Details on this clonotype: An end of the junction differs from the germline gene, which may be a read error. This chain links TRBV20-1 with TRBJ1-1; tentatively, D is TRBD1 (5 bases). Germline values: CDR1 DFQATT, CDR2 SNEGSKA (reference sequence). CDR3 length equals 13 residues. CDR3 bases: TGCTGTGCGGGCCAGGGTCCGGGCACTGAAGCTTTCTTT. As protein: CCAGQGPGTEAFF.

This clonotype has only a few counts. V is TRBV12-3 or TRBV12-4 and J is TRBJ2-2; no clear D. The CDR3 runs to 13 residues. V shed 5 bases and J shed 6 bases, with 10 bases lying between them. DNA for the CDR3: TGTGCCAGCAGTACCCGGCAGGCCGGGGAGCTGTTTTTT. Its protein product is CASSTRQAGELFF.

This clonotype was detected a few times. This chain joins TRBV12-3 or TRBV12-4 and TRBJ2-3; tentative D call: TRBD2 (5 bases). The V end was cut by 6 bases, the J end by 0 bases, with 7 bases between. The CDR3 has 13 residues. The CDR3 nucleotides read TGTGCCAGCAGGAGGGCCAGCACAGATACGCAGTATTTT. Translation: CASRRASTDTQYF.

This clonotype was observed a few times. The J gene is TRBJ1-2, the V gene TRBV5-1; possible D gene TRBD1, 6 bases. The V gene's germline CDR1 is SGHRS and CDR2 YFSETQ. The CDR3 length is 15 residues. Trimming stripped 4 bases from V and 5 bases from J, with 18 bases between. CDR3 sequence: CASSPTGTLYYGYTF. The CDR3 DNA is TGCGCCAGCAGCCCCACAGGGACCCTCTATTATGGCTACACCTTC.

The chain uses TRBV3-1 and TRBJ2-5, with 8 bases lining up with TRBD2. CDR1 LGHDT and CDR2 YNNKEL come from the germline V gene (reference sequence). CDR3 length: 13 amino acids. V was pared by 8 bases and J by 2 bases, with 4 bases of the junction left unmatched. CDR3 loop: CASSKRGQETQYF. DNA of the CDR3: TGTGCCAGCTCCAAGCGGGGGCAAGAGACCCAGTACTTC.

V is TRBV12-3 or TRBV12-4 and J is TRBJ2-2, with 10 bases matching TRBD1. The V segment lost 10 bases and the J segment 5 bases; nucleotides outside the gene matches: 13. The CDR3 consists of 16 residues. The DNA for the CDR3 is TGTGCCACCAGACTCTTGGGACAGGGGCGGACCGGGGAGCTGTTTTTT. Translating it yields CATRLLGQGRTGELFF.

This clonotype has ten or more counts. The rearrangement links TRBV5-1 to TRBJ2-7; 9 bases line up with TRBD2. This CDR3 region has 15 residues. The germline CDR1 and CDR2 sequences are SGHRS and YFSETQ. The V segment lost 5 bases and the J segment 7 bases; nucleotides outside the gene matches: 13. CDR3 residues: CASSVTSGGGAEQYF. As DNA, the CDR3 is TGCGCCAGCAGTGTGACTAGCGGAGGGGGAGCGGAGCAGTACTTC. Filled out from reference TRBV5-1 and TRBJ2-7, the complete variable domain reads KAGVTQTPRYLIKTRGQQVTLSCSPISGHRSVSWYQQTPGQGLQFLFEYFSETQRNKGNFPGRFSGRQFSNSRSEMNVSTLELGDSALYLCASSVTSGGGAEQYFGPGTRLTVT.

This clonotype rates as medium-sized. V is TRBV3-1 and J is TRBJ2-3; no clear D gene. Trimming removed 5 bases from V and 5 bases from J, with 5 bases in between. This CDR3 has 11 amino acids. CDR1 is LGHDT and CDR2 is YNNKEL in the germline V gene (reference sequence). The DNA for the CDR3 is TGTGCCAGCAGCGCGCAAGATACGCAGTATTTT. Amino acid sequence: CASSAQDTQYF.

V gene TRBV30 combines with J gene TRBJ2-2; D unresolved. Per germline, CDR1 GTSNPN and CDR2 SVGIG (reference sequence). Trimming removed 3 bases at V and 4 bases at J, with 3 bases between. The CDR3 extends over 11 amino acids. This CDR3 is CAWRSTGELFF. In DNA, the CDR3 is TGTGCCTGGAGGAGCACCGGGGAGCTGTTTTTT.

The chain employs TRBV5-1 and TRBJ2-1; D is unresolved. CDR3 length: 16 residues. Germline V CDR1 and CDR2: SGHRS, YFSETQ. Between the trimmed V and J ends, which lost 0 bases and 0 bases, there was a span of 10 bases. Here the CDR3 reads CASSLAGSSSYNEQFF. The CDR3 coding sequence is TGCGCCAGCAGCTTGGCGGGTTCGAGCTCCTACAATGAGCAGTTCTTC.

This clonotype was found a few times. This sequence joins TRBV12-3 or TRBV12-4 and TRBJ1-1; unclear D gene. The germline V and J ends were trimmed by 3 bases and 3 bases, with 14 bases remaining between them. This CDR3 comprises 15 residues. The chain's CDR3 is CASSFMESWDTEAFF. CDR3 in DNA: TGTGCCAGCAGTTTCATGGAGTCCTGGGACACTGAAGCTTTCTTT.

There are a few counts of this clonotype. This chain uses TRBV24-1 with TRBJ2-3, with D unresolved. Trimming took 8 bases from V and 2 from J, leaving 4 bases between them. The CDR3 totals 11 residues. Germline CDR1 is KGHDR and CDR2 is SFDVKD. CDR3 coding DNA: TGTGCCACCATGGCCACAGATACGCAGTATTTT. Amino acids: CATMATDTQYF.

This clonotype was recorded many times. The V gene is TRBV20-1, the J gene TRBJ1-1; TRBD1 matches 11 bases. J was trimmed by 4 bases and V by 6 bases; bases with no gene match: 7. Germline V gene lookup returns CDR1 DFQATT and CDR2 SNEGSKA (reference sequence). The CDR3 consists of 14 residues. CDR3 bases: TGCAGTGCCCACGGGGACAGGGGGTTCACTGAAGCTTTCTTT. Translated, it gives CSAHGDRGFTEAFF.

This clonotype was seen a handful of times. The rearrangement joins TRBV5-1 to TRBJ1-3; 7 bases line up with TRBD1. With 0 bases clipped from V and 3 bases from J, the junction kept 6 bases outside the gene matches. The CDR3 is 16 amino acids. Germline V lookup: CDR1 SGHRS, CDR2 YFSETQ. DNA of the CDR3: TGCGCCAGCAGCTTGGGACAGGGTTTCTTTGGAAACACCATATATTTT. Encoded protein: CASSLGQGFFGNTIYF.